Listed here are 5 T cell receptor beta chains from one sample, sequenced in a study of glioma-infiltrating T cells. The iRepertoire nested amplicon-rescue multiplex PCR amplified TCR alpha and beta CDR3s from RNA. TCRdb passed the multiplex PCR reads through MiXCR, listing each CDR3 protein once. This table has about 400,000 distinct CDR3 sequences, more than 35% appearing once. Source material: glioma tissue, nonneoplastic brain tissue, or PBMCs (not recorded which). Every receptor here comes from a human donor with low-grade glioma or glioblastoma, undergoing nonglioma brain surgery, or in good health (not recorded which).

This sequence joins TRBV11-2 and TRBJ2-4; D is unresolved. The V end lost 1 base, the J end lost 4 bases, and 5 bases lay between the germline ends. The CDR3 is 13 amino acids. The germline gives CDR1 SGHAT, CDR2 FQNNGV. CDR3 in DNA: TGTGCCAGCAGCTTAGTCCAGAAAAACATTCAGTACTTC. As protein: CASSLVQKNIQYF.

This rearrangement joins TRBV20-1 to TRBJ2-7, with D maybe TRBD2 (5 bases). Between the trimmed V and J ends, which lost 0 bases and 3 bases, there was a span of 9 bases. The V gene's germline CDR1 is DFQATT and CDR2 SNEGSKA (reference sequence). The CDR3 spans 13 residues. The CDR3 is CSAREGRRYEQYF. The CDR3 nucleotides read TGCAGTGCTAGAGAGGGGAGACGCTACGAGCAGTACTTC.

Notes on this clonotype: The conserved phenylalanine or tryptophan normally closing the CDR3 is absent here, so this likely arose from a read error. The V gene is TRBV20-1, the J gene TRBJ2-7; D is perhaps TRBD2 (5 bases). V was clipped by 2 bases and J by 2 bases, with 10 bases between them. Germline-derived CDR1 and CDR2 are DFQATT and SNEGSKA (reference sequence). The CDR3 contains 13 residues. The CDR3 nucleotides read TGCAGTGCTAGAAAGGACTTCCCCTACGAGCAGTACTCC. It yields the protein CSARKDFPYEQYS.

The J gene is TRBJ1-5, the V gene TRBV4-1; D is undetermined. CDR1 MGHRA and CDR2 YSYEKL come from the germline V gene. V was shortened by 3 bases and J by 5 bases, with 20 bases between the two germline ends. This CDR3 comprises 17 residues. CDR3 residues: CASSHALRGRRDQPQHF. The CDR3 bases are TGCGCCAGCAGCCATGCCTTAAGAGGGCGCCGCGATCAGCCCCAGCATTTT.

The genes are TRBV27 and TRBJ2-2, with 9 positions matching TRBD1. The J segment lost 4 bases and the V segment lost 5 bases, leaving 11 bases of the junction unmatched. The CDR3 totals 17 residues. Germline V gene data show CDR1 as MNHEY and CDR2 as SMNVEV (reference sequence). CDR3 region: CASSSQTGGPPTGELFF. The DNA for the CDR3 is TGTGCCAGCAGTAGTCAAACAGGGGGCCCCCCCACCGGGGAGCTGTTTTTT.